Each of the 16 T cell receptor beta chains below was sequenced from the same sample in a study of cytomegalovirus exposure and HLA in healthy donors. Primers included in the PCR were 60 Vbeta and 13 Jbeta primers. Produced via immunoSEQ multiplex PCR; TCRdb's table is partial and in-frame only. Among about 110,000 clones listed, 60% to 80% were seen once. The sample comprised PBMCs. Receptor source: a boy younger than 18 in good health and CMV-seronegative.

In regard to this clone: At one boundary the junction diverges from the germline segment, which might be a read error. CDR3 sequence: CASREGATNQPQHF. CDR3 nucleotide sequence: TGTGCCAGCAGAGAAGGGGCGACCAATCAGCCCCAGCATTTT. This chain joins TRBV6-1 and TRBJ1-5; D might be TRBD1 (5 bases). CDR3 size: 14 residues. CDR1 and CDR2 from the germline V gene are MNHNS and SASEGT.

The CDR3: CASSSQPGTNYGYTF. The DNA for the CDR3 is TGTGCCAGCAGTTCACAACCCGGGACAAATTATGGCTACACCTTC. The chain links TRBV6-6 to TRBJ1-2; possible D gene TRBD1, 6 bases. Germline loops: CDR1 MNHNY, CDR2 SVGAGI (reference sequence). Between the trimmed V and J ends, which lost 4 bases and 5 bases, there was a span of 17 bases. The CDR3 extends over 15 amino acids.

This clone has just one count. The rearrangement links TRBV9 to TRBJ1-1; D is unresolved. Germline CDR1 SGDLS, CDR2 YYNGEE. V lost 4 bases and J lost 0, with 10 bases in between. This CDR3 is built from 14 residues. CDR3 protein: CASSPRPMNTEAFF. DNA of the CDR3: TGTGCCAGCAGCCCTAGACCGATGAACACTGAAGCTTTCTTT.

V usage is TRBV5-4 and J usage is TRBJ1-1; no firm D call. V gave up 3 bases and J gave up 0 bases, with 12 bases separating them. The germline gives CDR1 SGHNT, CDR2 YYREEE (reference sequence). CDR3 length: 15 amino acids. Here the CDR3 reads CASSSLVAMNTEAFF. The CDR3, as DNA: TGTGCCAGCAGCTCCCTTGTGGCCATGAACACTGAAGCTTTCTTT. Using reference TRBV5-4 and TRBJ1-1 for the parts outside the CDR3, the full variable domain is ETGVTQSPTHLIKTRGQQVTLRCSSQSGHNTVSWYQQALGQGPQFIFQYYREEENGRGNFPPRFSGLQFPNYSSELNVNALELDDSALYLCASSSLVAMNTEAFFGQGTRLTVV.

Only a few counts were recorded for this clone. The chain joins TRBV5-4 to TRBJ2-7; 7 bases are shared with TRBD1. The ends lost 6 bases at V and 2 bases at J; junction bases unmatched: 8. CDR1 is SGHNT and CDR2 is YYREEE in the germline V gene (reference sequence). The CDR3 contains 14 residues. CDR3 in DNA: TGTGCCAGCACGCGAGTAGGGGGCACCTACGAGCAGTACTTC. Translating gives CASTRVGGTYEQYF.

The chain is built from TRBV11-3 and TRBJ2-7, with D tentatively TRBD1 (6 bases). This CDR3 has 13 amino acids. Trimming pared 4 bases from V and 3 bases from J, leaving 10 bases between. Germline V CDR1 and CDR2: SGHNT, YENEEA. The CDR3 DNA reads as TGTGCCAGCAGCTCAAGGGGGAGCTACGAGCAGTACTTC. Protein sequence: CASSSRGSYEQYF.

V usage is TRBV28 and J usage is TRBJ2-7; 7 positions match TRBD1. This CDR3 has 14 residues. Germline CDR1 and CDR2: MDHEN and SYDVKM. V lost 6 bases to trimming and J lost 0 bases; unmatched junction nucleotides: 5. The CDR3 protein is CASRLTGSSYEQYF. The CDR3 nucleotides are TGTGCCAGCAGGTTGACAGGGAGCTCCTACGAGCAGTACTTC.

This sequence joins TRBV25-1 and TRBJ2-1; 7 nucleotides match TRBD1. Trimming removed 3 bases from V and 9 bases from J; junction bases left unmatched: 8. Germline V gives CDR1 MGHDK, CDR2 SYGVNS. There are 14 residues in the CDR3. The CDR3 here is CASSDDRVISEQFF. DNA for the CDR3: TGTGCCAGCAGTGATGACAGGGTAATAAGTGAGCAGTTCTTC.

J is TRBJ2-7 and V is TRBV7-6; no clear D gene. The germline V gene has CDR1 SGHVS and CDR2 FNYEAQ. The CDR3 is 12 amino acids. V shed 5 bases and J shed 5 bases, with 10 bases lying between them. As DNA, the CDR3 is TGTGCCAGCAGCGATTATAGAGACGAGCAGTACTTC. Its translation is CASSDYRDEQYF.

This sequence joins TRBV7-2 and TRBJ2-1; D possibly corresponds to TRBD1 (6 bases). The V and J ends lost 5 bases and 3 bases respectively, with 14 bases between them. This CDR3 is 15 amino acids long. The germline V gene has CDR1 SGHTA and CDR2 FQGNSA. CDR3 region: CASSPEGVRYNEQFF. The CDR3 DNA reads TGTGCCAGCAGCCCCGAGGGGGTCCGCTACAATGAGCAGTTCTTC.

CDR3 region: CASSLLPSGQGSYGYTF. The CDR3, as DNA: TGTGCCAGCAGTCTTTTACCCTCGGGACAGGGTAGTTATGGCTACACCTTC. The rearrangement uses TRBV2 and TRBJ1-2; 9 bases match TRBD1. Germline V CDR1 and CDR2: SNHLY, FYNNEI. Unmatched junction bases numbered 15, after V lost 5 bases and J lost 5 bases. The CDR3 covers 17 residues.

This clone turned up a few times. This CDR3 reads CASSRRLDRLNTEAFF. The CDR3 DNA reads as TGTGCCAGCAGCAGACGGCTAGACAGATTGAACACTGAAGCTTTCTTT. The chain carries TRBV5-6 and TRBJ1-1; the D gene is possibly TRBD1 (5 bases). CDR1 is SGHDT and CDR2 is YYEEEE in the germline V gene. The length of the CDR3 is 16 residues. Trimming left V 4 bases short and J 0 bases short, with 16 bases between.

The chain uses TRBV4-1 and TRBJ2-5, with 7 bases matching TRBD1. J gave up 1 base and V 3 bases, and 2 bases lay outside the gene matches. From germline, CDR1 is MGHRA and CDR2 YSYEKL. CDR3 length: 14 residues. CDR3 residues: CASSQGDSQETQYF. The DNA of the CDR3 is TGCGCCAGCAGCCAGGGGGACAGCCAAGAGACCCAGTACTTC.

The rearrangement links TRBV6-5 to TRBJ2-7; D is perhaps TRBD1 (6 bases). CDR1 and CDR2 (germline): MNHEY, SVGAGI. V lost 6 bases and J lost 3, with 18 bases in between. This CDR3 spans 15 amino acids. CDR3 sequence (DNA): TGTGCCAGCAGCCTATCCCATGGACAGATCTACGAGCAGTACTTC. Translated: CASSLSHGQIYEQYF.

In its sample, this clone was seen a few times. V is TRBV30 and J is TRBJ2-3; 13 bases line up with TRBD2. V lost 0 bases and J lost 4; bases outside the gene matches: 1. Per germline, CDR1 GTSNPN and CDR2 SVGIG (reference sequence). The CDR3 sequence is 15 residues long. CDR3 DNA: TGTGCCTGGAGTGTACTAGCGGGGGGGGCAGATACGCAGTATTTT. Translated: CAWSVLAGGADTQYF.

This clone turned up a few times. This rearrangement joins TRBV7-2 to TRBJ1-2; 7 nucleotides agree with TRBD1. J gave up 2 bases and V 4 bases, and 4 bases lay outside the gene matches. The CDR3 is made up of 14 amino acids. Germline V gives CDR1 SGHTA, CDR2 FQGNSA. DNA for the CDR3: TGTGCCAGCAGCTATTTGACAGGGAACTATGGCTACACCTTC. Protein product: CASSYLTGNYGYTF.